This T cell receptor beta chain was profiled in a study of blood T cell repertoires in COVID-19. Germline V gene data show CDR1 as LNHNV and CDR2 as YYDKDF (reference sequence). The CDR3 contains 14 residues. Trimming pared 3 bases from V and 2 bases from J, leaving 7 bases between. Source study methods: Reference gene primer amplification gave estimated nucleated cell counts. Here immunoSEQ multiplex PCR was the method, and the copy in TCRdb shows in-frame clones only, minus some. V, J and clone size are taken as reported in that table, and D and trimming were inferred from the DNA itself. The profile covers 30,000 to 40,000 clones, with around 82% appearing a single time and around 41% taken by the ten largest.

Sequenced material: peripheral blood. This receptor was taken from a man of 80 years or more with active or convalescent COVID-19. The rearrangement joins TRBV15 to TRBJ2-2; no definite D call. CDR3 sequence reads: CATSSGPNTGELFF. The DNA for the CDR3 is TGTGCCACCAGCAGTGGGCCCAACACCGGGGAGCTGTTTTTT.